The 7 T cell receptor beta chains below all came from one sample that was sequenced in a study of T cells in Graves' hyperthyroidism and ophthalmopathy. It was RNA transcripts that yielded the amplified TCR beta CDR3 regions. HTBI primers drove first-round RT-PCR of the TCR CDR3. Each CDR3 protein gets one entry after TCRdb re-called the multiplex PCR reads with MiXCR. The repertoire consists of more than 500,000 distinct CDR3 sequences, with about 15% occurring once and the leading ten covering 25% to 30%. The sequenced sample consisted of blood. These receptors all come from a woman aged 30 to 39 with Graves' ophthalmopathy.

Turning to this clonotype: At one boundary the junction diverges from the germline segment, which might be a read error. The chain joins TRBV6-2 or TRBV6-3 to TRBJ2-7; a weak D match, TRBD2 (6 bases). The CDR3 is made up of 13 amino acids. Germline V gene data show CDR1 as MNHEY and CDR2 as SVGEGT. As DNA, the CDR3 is TGTACCAGCAGCTCGGGACTTTTTTACGAGCAGTACTTC. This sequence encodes CTSSSGLFYEQYF.

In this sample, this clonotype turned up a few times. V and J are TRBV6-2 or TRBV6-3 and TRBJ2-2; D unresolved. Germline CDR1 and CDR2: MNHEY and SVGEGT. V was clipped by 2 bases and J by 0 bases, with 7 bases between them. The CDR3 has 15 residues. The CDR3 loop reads CASSYVNPNTGELFF. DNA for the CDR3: TGTGCCAGCAGTTACGTCAACCCGAACACCGGGGAGCTGTTTTTT.

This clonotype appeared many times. The CDR3 nucleotides read TGTGCCAGCAGCGGGGCTAGCGCAGGCGGGGAGCTGTTTTTT. It translates to CASSGASAGGELFF. The J gene is TRBJ2-2, the V gene TRBV9; weak D call: TRBD2 (6 bases). The germline V and J ends were trimmed by 3 bases and 7 bases, with 13 bases remaining between them. Germline CDR1 is SGDLS and CDR2 is YYNGEE. The CDR3 sequence is 14 residues long.

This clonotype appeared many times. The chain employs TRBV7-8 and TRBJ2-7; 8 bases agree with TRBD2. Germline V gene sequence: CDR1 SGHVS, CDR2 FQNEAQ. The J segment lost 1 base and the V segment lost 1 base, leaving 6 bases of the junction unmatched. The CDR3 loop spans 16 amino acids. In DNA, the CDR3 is TGTGCCAGCAGCTTAGAACTAGCGGTGCGATCCTACGAGCAGTACTTC. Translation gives CASSLELAVRSYEQYF.

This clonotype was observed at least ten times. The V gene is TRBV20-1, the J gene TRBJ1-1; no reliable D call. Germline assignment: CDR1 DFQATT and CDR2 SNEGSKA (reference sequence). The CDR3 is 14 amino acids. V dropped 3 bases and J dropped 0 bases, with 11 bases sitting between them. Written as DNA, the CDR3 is TGCAGTGCTAGTATTGCACATATGAACACTGAAGCTTTCTTT. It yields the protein CSASIAHMNTEAFF.

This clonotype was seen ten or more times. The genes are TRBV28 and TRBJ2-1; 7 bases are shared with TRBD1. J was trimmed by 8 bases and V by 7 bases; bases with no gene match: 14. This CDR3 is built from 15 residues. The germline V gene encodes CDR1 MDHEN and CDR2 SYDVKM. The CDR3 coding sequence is TGTGCCAGCACCTTACAGGGGAGTTTTGTTGATGAGCAGTTCTTC. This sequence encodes CASTLQGSFVDEQFF.

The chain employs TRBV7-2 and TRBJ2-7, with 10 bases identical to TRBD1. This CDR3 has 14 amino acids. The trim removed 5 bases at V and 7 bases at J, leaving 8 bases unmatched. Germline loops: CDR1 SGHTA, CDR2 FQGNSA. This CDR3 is CASSTRQGAQEQYF. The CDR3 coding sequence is TGTGCCAGCAGCACCCGACAGGGGGCGCAAGAGCAGTACTTC.